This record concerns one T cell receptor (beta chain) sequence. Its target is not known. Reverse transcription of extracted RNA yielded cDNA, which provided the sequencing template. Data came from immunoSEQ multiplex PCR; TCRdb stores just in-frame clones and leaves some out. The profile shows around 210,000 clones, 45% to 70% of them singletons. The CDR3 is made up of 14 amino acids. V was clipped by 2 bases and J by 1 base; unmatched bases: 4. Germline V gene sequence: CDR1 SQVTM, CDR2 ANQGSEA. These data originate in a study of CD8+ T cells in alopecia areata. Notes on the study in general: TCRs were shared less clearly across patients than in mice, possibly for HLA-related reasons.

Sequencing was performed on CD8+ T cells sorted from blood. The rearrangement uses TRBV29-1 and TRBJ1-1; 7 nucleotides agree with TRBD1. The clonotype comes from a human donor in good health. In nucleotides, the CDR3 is TGCAGCGTTGAATTGGCAGGGGGGAACACTGAAGCTTTCTTT. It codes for CSVELAGGNTEAFF.